These T cell receptor beta chains were read from a single sample in a study of metastatic and nonmetastatic thyroid tumors. TCRdb reanalyzed the PCR reads with MiXCR. The repertoire holds under 50,000 clones, with 22% as singletons. Material for sequencing was blood. The receptors derive from a male donor with papillary thyroid cancer or a benign thyroid nodule (not recorded which). Some clones in this sample may be carry-over from other donors' samples. Both conserved end residues are part of each CDR3. Fields, in order: V gene, D gene, J gene, clone size, CDR3 DNA, CDR3 protein. The D gene is left open where the match is weak. Rows give clone size only sometimes, using once, few, many, or a class for an expanded clone.

TRBV6-1	.	TRBJ2-3	many	TGTGCTTCCAGGGCAGATACGCAGTATTTT	CASRADTQYF
TRBV27	.	TRBJ2-2	many	TGTGCCAGCAGTTTAACGGGTTACACCGGGGAGCTGTTTTTT	CASSLTGYTGELFF
TRBV28	TRBD2	TRBJ2-1	.	TGTGCCAACAGTTCTGGTGGGACTAGGGGAGCCATCTCCTACAATGAGCAGTTCTTC	CANSSGGTRGAISYNEQFF
TRBV4-3	.	TRBJ2-2	.	TGCGCCAGCAGCTTACCCAGGGACTCCGGGGAGCTGTTTTTT	CASSLPRDSGELFF
TRBV19	.	TRBJ1-5	many	TGTGCCAGTAGTAACCTGGGCTATAGCAATCAGCCCCAGCATTTT	CASSNLGYSNQPQHF
TRBV20-1	TRBD2	TRBJ2-5	many	TGCAGTGCTAGACAAGCGGGGCAAGGTGGGGAGACCCAGTACTTC	CSARQAGQGGETQYF
TRBV5-4	.	TRBJ2-1	few	TGTGCCAGCAGCCAAACCGGGGGTGAGCAGTTCTTC	CASSQTGGEQFF
TRBV29-1	.	TRBJ2-1	many	TGCAGCGTTGAAGGGAGGGATAAGGATGAGCAGTTCTTC	CSVEGRDKDEQFF
TRBV6-2/TRBV6-3	.	TRBJ2-7	.	TGTGCCAGCAGATACGGGAGCTCCTACGAGCAGTACTTC	CASRYGSSYEQYF
TRBV25-1	.	TRBJ2-7	.	TGTGCCAGCAGTGAATTCGGTAGCGTCAACTCCTACGAGCAGTACTTC	CASSEFGSVNSYEQYF
TRBV10-3	.	TRBJ1-5	.	TGTGCCATCAGTGAGTCGAGAGGCGGAACAGATACGCAGCATTTT	CAISESRGGTDTQHF
TRBV5-1	TRBD2	TRBJ2-1	.	TGCGCCAGCAGCTTGTATCCAGTGACTAGCGGCTACTACAATGAGCAGTTCTTC	CASSLYPVTSGYYNEQFF
TRBV24-1	.	TRBJ2-3	few	TGTGCCACCAGTGATTCCGGTTTTACAGGCTTAGATACGCAGTATTTT	CATSDSGFTGLDTQYF
TRBV9	TRBD2	TRBJ2-5	medium-sized	TGTGCCAGCAGCGTCCAAGCGGGGGGGGAAGAGACCCAGTACTTC	CASSVQAGGEETQYF
TRBV5-1	TRBD1	TRBJ1-1	many	TGCGCCAGCAGCTTGAGGACAGGGGGGAACACTGAAGCTTTCTTT	CASSLRTGGNTEAFF
TRBV11-2	TRBD1	TRBJ2-7	medium-sized	TGTGCCAGCAGCTTACGGAGACAGGGAACCGAGCAGTACTTC	CASSLRRQGTEQYF
TRBV20-1	TRBD2	TRBJ2-7	many	TGCAGTGCTAGAGATCAACGGCGGGGGGGATACGAGCAGTACTTC	CSARDQRRGGYEQYF
TRBV28	.	TRBJ1-6	.	TGTGCCAGCAGCCCCGTGGGGCGCACCTATAATTCACCCCTCCACTTT	CASSPVGRTYNSPLHF
TRBV2	TRBD2	TRBJ2-1	many	TGTGCCAGCAGCAAAACTAGCGGGGGAATCCATGAGCAGTTCTTC	CASSKTSGGIHEQFF
TRBV7-9	TRBD2	TRBJ2-1	.	TGTGCCAGCAGACCTAGCGGGGGGGTACTGGAGCAGTTCTTC	CASRPSGGVLEQFF
TRBV20-1	TRBD2	TRBJ2-2	few	TGCAGTGCTTTCACTAGCGGGAGCGTCACCGGGGAGCTGTTTTTT	CSAFTSGSVTGELFF
TRBV7-3	TRBD1	TRBJ1-2	.	TGTGCCAGCAGCCCAGACAGGGGGCTCGGCTACACCTTC	CASSPDRGLGYTF
TRBV6-1	TRBD1	TRBJ2-5	many	TGTGCCGGTGACAGGGGAGTTTCAGAGACCCAGTACTTC	CAGDRGVSETQYF
TRBV2	TRBD1	TRBJ2-3	.	TGTGCCAGCAGTTCCGGGACAGGCAGTACAGATACGCAGTATTTT	CASSSGTGSTDTQYF
TRBV18	TRBD1	TRBJ2-1	many	TGTGCCAGCTCACCATGGACAGGGGAGGGCAATGGGCAGTTCTTC	CASSPWTGEGNGQFF